This T cell receptor beta chain was recovered during a study of control samples from healthy donors and cancer patients. The CDR3 length is 14 residues. Germline assignment: CDR1 LNHDA and CDR2 SQIVND (reference sequence). Assay: immunoSEQ multiplex PCR; the TCRdb copy retains only in-frame clones and omits some. The sample holds some 100,000 clones, more than 85% seen once. The sample taken for sequencing was blood. The TCR originated in a woman between 45 and 60 years old in good health. V is TRBV19 and J is TRBJ2-3, with D possibly being TRBD1 or TRBD2 (6 bases each). As DNA, the CDR3 is TGTGCGGCTAAGGGGGGCTTAAGGACAGATACGCAGTATTTT. Translating it yields CAAKGGLRTDTQYF. The variable domain in full, completed from reference TRBV19 and TRBJ2-3, reads DGGITQSPKYLFRKEGQNVTLSCEQNLNHDAMYWYRQDPGQGLRLIYYSQIVNDFQKGDIAEGYSVSREKKESFPLTVTSAQKNPTAFYLCAAKGGLRTDTQYFGPGTRLTVL.